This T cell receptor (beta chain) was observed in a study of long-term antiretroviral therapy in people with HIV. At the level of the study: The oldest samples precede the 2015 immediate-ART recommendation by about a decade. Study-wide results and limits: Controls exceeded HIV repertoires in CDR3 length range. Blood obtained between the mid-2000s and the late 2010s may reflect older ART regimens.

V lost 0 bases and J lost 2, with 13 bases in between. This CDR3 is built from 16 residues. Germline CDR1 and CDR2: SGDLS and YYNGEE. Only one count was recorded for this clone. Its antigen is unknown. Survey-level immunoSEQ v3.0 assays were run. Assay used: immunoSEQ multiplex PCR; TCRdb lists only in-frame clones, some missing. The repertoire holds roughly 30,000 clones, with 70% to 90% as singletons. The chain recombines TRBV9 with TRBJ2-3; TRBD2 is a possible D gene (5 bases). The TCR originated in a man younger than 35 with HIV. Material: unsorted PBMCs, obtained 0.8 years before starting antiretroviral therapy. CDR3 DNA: TGTGCCAGCAGCGTAGGTCTTAGCGACTACACAGATACGCAGTATTTT. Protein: CASSVGLSDYTDTQYF.